The 21 T cell receptor beta chains reported below all come from one sample, sequenced in a study of monozygotic twins with inflammatory bowel disease. TCRdb re-analyzed the 5' RACE reads; it lists each CDR3 protein once, without DNA. Its listing shows approximately 340,000 distinct CDR3 sequences. Sample: blood. Receptors were obtained from a human donor with ulcerative colitis or Crohn's disease, or a healthy co-twin of an affected twin (not recorded which).

The chain is built from TRBV27 and TRBJ1-2; TCRdb names TRBD1, which stays unverified in the absence of DNA. The CDR3 consists of 14 residues. Germline assignment: CDR1 MNHEY and CDR2 SMNVEV (reference sequence). CDR3 region: CASKRTGGNYGYTF.

V is TRBV20-1 and J is TRBJ2-1. The CDR3 sequence is 14 residues long. Per germline, CDR1 DFQATT and CDR2 SNEGSKA (reference sequence). CDR3 region: CSASATSVGGEQFF.

The chain links TRBV15 to TRBJ2-1. Per germline, CDR1 LNHNV and CDR2 YYDKDF (reference sequence). The CDR3 has 13 amino acids. The CDR3 loop is CATSRDKAIGEFF.

V and J are TRBV11-2 and TRBJ2-3; TCRdb proposes TRBD1, but this gene call is untestable without DNA. The CDR3 is made up of 16 amino acids. Germline V gene data show CDR1 as SGHAT and CDR2 as FQNNGV. CDR3 amino acids: CASSVAGDPSTDTQYF.

The chain recombines TRBV5-1 with TRBJ2-3; TCRdb lists TRBD2, though no DNA is available to test this call. The CDR3 contains 13 residues. Germline assignment: CDR1 SGHRS and CDR2 YFSETQ. CDR3: CASVEGTQGTQYF. The whole variable domain, filled in from reference TRBV5-1 and TRBJ2-3, reads KAGVTQTPRYLIKTRGQQVTLSCSPISGHRSVSWYQQTPGQGLQFLFEYFSETQRNKGNFPGRFSGRQFSNSRSEMNVSTLELGDSALYLCASVEGTQGTQYFGPGTRLTVL.

This chain's CDR3 is CASSFQTGLGGYTF. V usage is TRBV5-6 and J usage is TRBJ1-2; TCRdb calls TRBD1, which cannot be checked without DNA. The CDR3 sequence is 14 residues long. Germline CDR1 is SGHDT and CDR2 is YYEEEE.

The chain links TRBV2 to TRBJ1-1; the D gene TCRdb calls, TRBD1, cannot be checked with no DNA. Germline V gives CDR1 SNHLY, CDR2 FYNNEI. The CDR3 runs 15 residues. CDR3 protein: CASSYSGTVNTEAFF.

This chain uses TRBV6-4 with TRBJ1-5. The CDR3 runs to 13 residues. Germline V gene lookup returns CDR1 MRHNA and CDR2 SNTAGT. CDR3 residues: CASSGHPNQPQHF.

The chain is built from TRBV20-1 and TRBJ2-7; TCRdb proposes TRBD2, but this gene call is untestable without DNA. CDR3 length: 13 residues. Germline CDR1 and CDR2: DFQATT and SNEGSKA (reference sequence). CDR3 loop: CSATAGIQYEQYF.

The chain has TRBV7-2 and TRBJ1-2; TCRdb returns TRBD1, unconfirmable since there is no DNA. The CDR3 extends over 15 amino acids. CDR1 SGHTA and CDR2 FQGNSA come from the germline V gene. The CDR3 loop is CASSLLGRQEGSYTF.

The rearrangement links TRBV27 to TRBJ2-7; TCRdb designates TRBD1, a call that cannot be tested without DNA. CDR1 is MNHEY and CDR2 is SMNVEV in the germline V gene (reference sequence). The CDR3 length is 14 residues. CDR3 sequence reads: CASSPLGGSDEQYF.

The chain carries TRBV3-1 and TRBJ2-5; the TCRdb D gene call, TRBD1, has no DNA to confirm it. CDR3 length: 14 amino acids. CDR1 is LGHDT and CDR2 is YNNKEL in the germline V gene (reference sequence). Here the CDR3 reads CASSQGGGRETQYF.

The V call is TRBV6-2 or TRBV6-3, the J call TRBJ2-3; TCRdb designates TRBD1, a call that cannot be tested without DNA. This CDR3 is built from 14 residues. CDR1 and CDR2 (germline): MNHEY, SVGEGT. CDR3 protein: CASSYPGFLDTQYF.

The genes are TRBV29-1 and TRBJ2-6. The CDR3 loop spans 13 amino acids. Germline V gene data show CDR1 as SQVTM and CDR2 as ANQGSEA. CDR3 amino acids: CSVTSGGANVLTF.

V gene TRBV12-3 or TRBV12-4 combines with J gene TRBJ1-2. This CDR3 spans 20 amino acids. The CDR3 sequence: CASSWAGTRHGSGPKYGYTF.

This rearrangement joins TRBV29-1 to TRBJ1-1; TCRdb's D gene call, TRBD1, goes unchecked for lack of DNA. CDR1 and CDR2 from the germline V gene are SQVTM and ANQGSEA. The CDR3 has 11 amino acids. CDR3 in amino acids: CSVGDKFEAFF. The whole variable domain, remainder taken from reference TRBV29-1 and TRBJ1-1, is SAVISQKPSRDICQRGTSLTIQCQVDSQVTMMFWYRQQPGQSLTLIATANQGSEATYESGFVIDKFPISRPNLTFSTLTVSNMSPEDSSIYLCSVGDKFEAFFGQGTRLTVV.

The V and J genes are TRBV14 and TRBJ1-2; with no DNA, the TCRdb D assignment of TRBD1 cannot be verified. There are 15 residues in the CDR3. Germline-derived CDR1 and CDR2 are SGHDN and FVKESK. The CDR3 spells CASSQVSGANYGYTF.

The rearrangement joins TRBV7-3 to TRBJ1-2. The CDR3 is 13 amino acids. Germline CDR1 reads SGHTA; CDR2 reads FQGTGA. CDR3: CASSLTPTIGYTF.

This rearrangement joins TRBV20-1 to TRBJ2-4. This CDR3 spans 15 amino acids. Per germline, CDR1 DFQATT and CDR2 SNEGSKA (reference sequence). The CDR3 region is CSARDQAVAKNIQYF.

The chain employs TRBV7-9 and TRBJ2-7; TCRdb reports TRBD1, a call that lacks DNA to check it against. Germline CDR1 SEHNR, CDR2 FQNEAQ (reference sequence). The CDR3 loop spans 14 amino acids. The CDR3 loop is CAIPPAGGSTGQYF.

The chain links TRBV12-3 or TRBV12-4 to TRBJ2-7; TCRdb's D call, TRBD1, is unchecked because there is no DNA. The CDR3 extends over 13 amino acids. The CDR3 here is CASSVDRGYEQYF.